The present TCR beta chain was sequenced within a study of PD-1 blockade in mismatch repair-deficient tumors. To note about this clone: The antigen remains unidentified.

Time point meaning: identical roughly 10-day culture without peptide (control). Every patient had mismatch repair deficiency by PCR or immunohistochemistry. An approximately ten-day in vitro culture was run per each of over five reactive peptides. An identically run culture lacking peptide was the fold-change baseline. Sequencing used immunoSEQ multiplex PCR; TCRdb keeps in-frame clones, though not all of them. The sample shows around 13,000 clones, approximately 90% of them seen only once. CDR1 is MDHEN, CDR2 SYDVKM, per germline. With V trimmed by 6 bases and J by 5 bases, 10 bases remained unmatched. This CDR3 spans 15 amino acids. Study outcomes and limitations: 142 unique blood TCRs came from expansion to three of seven peptides.

The V gene is TRBV28, the J gene TRBJ2-5; TRBD1 matches 9 bases. This sample comprised cells cultured in vitro, obtained from a patient treated with pembrolizumab. The sequence was obtained from an adult with mismatch repair-deficient cancer. The CDR3 reads CASSLQGARSETQYF. The CDR3 region has the DNA TGTGCCAGCAGCTTACAGGGGGCGCGAAGTGAGACCCAGTACTTC.